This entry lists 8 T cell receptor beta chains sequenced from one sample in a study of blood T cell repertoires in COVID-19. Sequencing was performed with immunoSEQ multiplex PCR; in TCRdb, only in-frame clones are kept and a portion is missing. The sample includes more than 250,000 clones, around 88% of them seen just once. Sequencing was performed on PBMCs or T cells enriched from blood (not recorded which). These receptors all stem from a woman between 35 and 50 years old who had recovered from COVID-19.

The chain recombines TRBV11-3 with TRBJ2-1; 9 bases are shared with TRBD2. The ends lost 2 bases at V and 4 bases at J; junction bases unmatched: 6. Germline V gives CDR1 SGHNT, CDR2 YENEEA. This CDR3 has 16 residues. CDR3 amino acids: CASSLRGLAGYNEQFF. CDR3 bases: TGTGCCAGCAGCTTAAGAGGTCTAGCGGGGTACAATGAGCAGTTCTTC.

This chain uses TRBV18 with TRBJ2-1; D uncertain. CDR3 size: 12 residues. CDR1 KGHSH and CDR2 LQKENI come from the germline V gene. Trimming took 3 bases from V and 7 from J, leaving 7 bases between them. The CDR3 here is CASSPVNNEQFF. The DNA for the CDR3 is TGTGCCAGCTCACCTGTTAATAATGAGCAGTTCTTC.

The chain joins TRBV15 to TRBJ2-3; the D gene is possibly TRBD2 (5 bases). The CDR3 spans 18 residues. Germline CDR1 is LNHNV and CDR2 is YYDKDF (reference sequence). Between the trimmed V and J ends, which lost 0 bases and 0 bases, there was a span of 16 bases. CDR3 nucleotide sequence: TGTGCCACCAGCAGAGATCTATCCCCCAGCGGAAGCACAGATACGCAGTATTTT. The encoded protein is CATSRDLSPSGSTDTQYF.

The CDR3 here is CATLCGREVFGEQYF. In DNA form, the CDR3 reads TGTGCCACCTTGTGCGGACGGGAGGTTTTCGGCGAGCAGTACTTC. The rearrangement links TRBV24-1 to TRBJ2-7, with 7 nucleotides matching TRBD2. The CDR3 loop spans 15 amino acids. J was trimmed by 6 bases and V by 9 bases; bases with no gene match: 16. Germline V lookup: CDR1 KGHDR, CDR2 SFDVKD.

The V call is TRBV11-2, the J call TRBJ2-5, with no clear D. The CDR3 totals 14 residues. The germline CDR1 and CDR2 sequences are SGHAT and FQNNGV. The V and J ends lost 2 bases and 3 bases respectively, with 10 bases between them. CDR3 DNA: TGTGCCAGCAGCTTATCGGTCCTGAAAGAGACCCAGTACTTC. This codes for CASSLSVLKETQYF.

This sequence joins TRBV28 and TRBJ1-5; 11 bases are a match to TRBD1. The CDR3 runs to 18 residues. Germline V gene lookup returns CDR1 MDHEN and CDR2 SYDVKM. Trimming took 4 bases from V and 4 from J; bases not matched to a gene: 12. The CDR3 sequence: CASSSVPGQGEGNQPQHF. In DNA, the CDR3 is TGTGCCAGCAGTTCCGTCCCGGGACAGGGGGAGGGGAATCAGCCCCAGCATTTT.

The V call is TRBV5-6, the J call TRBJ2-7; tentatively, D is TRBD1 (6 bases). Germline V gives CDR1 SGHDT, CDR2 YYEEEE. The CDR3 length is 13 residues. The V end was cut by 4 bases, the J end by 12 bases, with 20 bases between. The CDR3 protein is CASSPYRGTGLYF. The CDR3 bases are TGTGCCAGCAGCCCCTACCGGGGAACAGGGCTGTACTTC.

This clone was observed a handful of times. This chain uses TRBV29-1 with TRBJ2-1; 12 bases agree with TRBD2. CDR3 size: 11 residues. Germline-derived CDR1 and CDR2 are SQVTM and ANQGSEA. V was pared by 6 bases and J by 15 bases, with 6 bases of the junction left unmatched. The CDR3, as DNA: TGCAGCGTGACTAGCGGGAGCCCCAGGTTCTTC. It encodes CSVTSGSPRFF.